These 9 T cell receptor beta chains originate from one sample sequenced in a study of low-dose radiotherapy and immunotherapy resistance in tumors. Priming of first-strand cDNA relied on TRAV- and TRBV-specific primers (covering alpha and beta chains). TCR amplification used 20 to 25 PCR cycles, a constant-region primer and a V-primer adapter. TCRdb reanalysed the reads using MiXCR and keeps one entry per CDR3 protein. The sample yields some 71,000 distinct CDR3 sequences, roughly 30% seen once. Time point meaning: before trial treatment. This material consisted of PBMCs, taken before treatment. Receptors originate from a female donor with ovarian cancer.

This clonotype appeared many times. This rearrangement joins TRBV28 to TRBJ2-7; D tentatively fits TRBD1 or TRBD2 (7 bases each). This CDR3 is built from 15 residues. Trimming shortened V by 7 bases and J by 4 bases, and 20 bases separated the two germline ends. Per the germline V gene, CDR1 is MDHEN and CDR2 is SYDVKM. CDR3: CASTGGDSTSYEQYF. The CDR3 coding sequence is TGTGCCAGCACTGGGGGGGACAGTACCTCTTACGAGCAGTACTTC. Looking up the rest from reference TRBV28 and TRBJ2-7 gives the full variable domain: DVKVTQSSRYLVKRTGEKVFLECVQDMDHENMFWYRQDPGLGLRLIYFSYDVKMKEKGDIPEGYSVSREKKERFSLILESASTNQTSMYLCASTGGDSTSYEQYFGPGTRLTVT.

The rearrangement links TRBV7-2 to TRBJ2-1; D perhaps matches TRBD2 (5 bases). CDR3 length equals 16 residues. With 4 bases removed from V and 1 base from J, the gap between germline ends came to 14 bases. Germline loops: CDR1 SGHTA, CDR2 FQGNSA. Here the CDR3 reads CASSSLARGSYNEQFF. In DNA, the CDR3 is TGTGCCAGCAGCTCCCTAGCTAGAGGATCCTACAATGAGCAGTTCTTC.

This clonotype was counted ten times or more. V usage is TRBV2 and J usage is TRBJ1-6; 12 bases align to TRBD1. CDR1 and CDR2 from the germline V gene are SNHLY and FYNNEI. This CDR3 contains 18 residues. The V segment lost 7 bases and the J segment 10 bases; nucleotides outside the gene matches: 17. CDR3 DNA sequence: TGTGCCAGCAAAATTGGCTTGGGACAGGGGGCCGCTCGGTCACCCCTCCACTTT. Encoded protein: CASKIGLGQGAARSPLHF.

The table lists this clonotype with many counts. This chain joins TRBV6-6 and TRBJ1-2; D might be TRBD1 (6 bases). In germline, CDR1 is MNHNY, CDR2 SVGAGI (reference sequence). The CDR3 is 16 residues long. V lost 5 bases and J 4 bases, leaving 20 bases between the germline ends. The CDR3 protein is CASSADRGRDSYGYTF. The CDR3 DNA is TGTGCCAGCAGTGCGGACAGAGGGAGGGATTCCTATGGCTACACCTTC.

The genes are TRBV15 and TRBJ1-1; D gene ambiguous. The CDR3 is 13 residues long. Trimming left V 2 bases short and J 4 bases short, with 8 bases between. Germline CDR1 is LNHNV and CDR2 is YYDKDF (reference sequence). DNA for the CDR3: TGTGCCACCAGCAGAAGCCTGGGCACTGAAGCTTTCTTT. This codes for CATSRSLGTEAFF.

This clonotype turned up a few times. The chain recombines TRBV28 with TRBJ2-7; D is ambiguous. Germline CDR1 reads MDHEN; CDR2 reads SYDVKM. This CDR3 spans 15 amino acids. V lost 5 bases to trimming and J lost 6 bases, with 20 bases between them. This chain's CDR3 is CASSPLPRPWSEQYF. The CDR3 DNA reads as TGTGCCAGCAGTCCACTACCGCGGCCCTGGAGCGAGCAGTACTTC. The variable domain in full, completed from reference TRBV28 and TRBJ2-7, reads DVKVTQSSRYLVKRTGEKVFLECVQDMDHENMFWYRQDPGLGLRLIYFSYDVKMKEKGDIPEGYSVSREKKERFSLILESASTNQTSMYLCASSPLPRPWSEQYFGPGTRLTVT.

J is TRBJ2-1 and V is TRBV24-1; TRBD2 might be the D (5 bases). Between the trimmed V and J ends, which lost 5 bases and 6 bases, there was a span of 13 bases. CDR1 is KGHDR, CDR2 SFDVKD, per germline. The CDR3 is 14 residues long. The CDR3 here is CATSGPFEGNEQFF. The CDR3, as DNA: TGTGCCACCAGTGGACCGTTTGAGGGCAATGAGCAGTTCTTC.

The genes are TRBV6-8 and TRBJ1-2; D call uncertain. V lost 5 bases, J lost 14 bases, and 21 bases lay in between. The CDR3 is made up of 13 amino acids. Germline V gene data show CDR1 as MNHGY and CDR2 as SAAAGT. CDR3 DNA sequence: TGTGCCAGCAGTCCCGGAGGTACTACAACGAAAACCTTC. Encoded protein: CASSPGGTTTKTF.

This clonotype appeared many times. The rearrangement joins TRBV29-1 to TRBJ1-3; TRBD1 matches at 8 bases. CDR1 is SQVTM, CDR2 ANQGSEA, per germline. With V trimmed by 4 bases and J by 2 bases, 7 bases remained unmatched. CDR3 length equals 15 residues. CDR3 DNA sequence: TGCAGCGTTGCGCTTACAGGGGGGGCTGGAAACACCATATATTTT. Amino acids: CSVALTGGAGNTIYF.